Listed here are 15 T cell receptor beta chains from one sample, sequenced in a study of shared clonotypes between healthy human individuals. Repertoires were generated with immunoSEQ multiplex PCR, while TCRdb's copy carries only in-frame clones and drops some. This table has 2 million to 2.5 million clones, 93% appearing once. Sequenced: naive CD4+ T cells from PBMCs. Subset here: CD45RA+ positively selected. The source is a man in his late teens or twenties in good health. Some clones in this sample may be carry-over from other donors' samples.

This clone appeared once. The CDR3, as DNA: TGTGCCAGCAGCTTTAGCGGGGCTACCTACAATGAGCAGTTCTTC. Amino acid sequence: CASSFSGATYNEQFF. V and J are TRBV7-3 and TRBJ2-1; 8 positions match TRBD2. In germline, CDR1 is SGHTA, CDR2 FQGTGA. This CDR3 region has 15 residues. Trimming removed 3 bases from V and 2 bases from J; junction bases left unmatched: 3.

The rearrangement joins TRBV7-2 to TRBJ2-5; TRBD2 aligns across 9 bases. Germline V lookup: CDR1 SGHTA, CDR2 FQGNSA. Unmatched junction bases numbered 8, after V lost 1 base and J lost 2 bases. The CDR3 totals 17 residues. CDR3: CASSLGPAGGLQETQYF. CDR3 DNA sequence: TGTGCCAGCAGCTTAGGTCCCGCGGGAGGGCTACAAGAGACCCAGTACTTC.

This rearrangement joins TRBV2 to TRBJ2-7, with D possibly called TRBD1 or TRBD2 (6 bases each). Trimming pared 5 bases from V and 0 bases from J, leaving 11 bases between. This CDR3 has 14 amino acids. CDR1 SNHLY and CDR2 FYNNEI come from the germline V gene. CDR3 coding DNA: TGTGCCAGCAGTCTGGGGGGCCGCTCCTACGAGCAGTACTTC. Translated, it gives CASSLGGRSYEQYF.

CDR3 in amino acids: CARTMRRILSTDTQYF. CDR3 sequence (DNA): TGTGCCAGGACGATGAGACGGATTCTTAGCACAGATACGCAGTATTTT. This chain uses TRBV7-2 with TRBJ2-3; unclear D gene. Per the germline V gene, CDR1 is SGHTA and CDR2 is FQGNSA. The CDR3 runs 16 residues. The V gene lost 9 bases and the J gene lost 0 bases, with 19 bases spanning the gap. Looking up the rest from reference TRBV7-2 and TRBJ2-3 gives the full variable domain: GAGVSQSPSNKVTEKGKDVELRCDPISGHTALYWYRQSLGQGLEFLIYFQGNSAPDKSGLPSDRFSAERTGGSVSTLTIQRTQQEDSAVYLCARTMRRILSTDTQYFGPGTRLTVL.

The CDR3: CASPKDGDTIYF. The CDR3 DNA reads TGTGCCAGCCCTAAGGACGGAGACACCATATATTTT. This sequence joins TRBV6-1 and TRBJ1-3; D not certain. V was clipped by 8 bases and J by 8 bases, with 13 bases between them. The germline V gene has CDR1 MNHNS and CDR2 SASEGT. This CDR3 has 12 residues.

This sequence joins TRBV11-1 and TRBJ2-6; 9 positions match TRBD1. The CDR3 has 19 amino acids. The J segment lost 2 bases and the V segment lost 4 bases, leaving 12 bases of the junction unmatched. Germline-derived CDR1 and CDR2 are SGHAT and FQDESV (reference sequence). CDR3 nucleotides: TGTGCCAGCAGCTCATCACCCGACAGGGGGGGCCCTGGGGCCAACGTCCTGACTTTC. It encodes CASSSSPDRGGPGANVLTF.

This clone was recorded only once. This chain joins TRBV20-1 and TRBJ2-1; no reliable D call. V lost 0 bases, J lost 9 bases, and 6 bases lay in between. Germline values: CDR1 DFQATT, CDR2 SNEGSKA (reference sequence). The CDR3 runs to 11 residues. The CDR3 DNA reads as TGCAGTGCTAGAGACCTATTTGAGCAGTTCTTC. Encoded protein: CSARDLFEQFF.

This chain connects TRBV1 to TRBJ2-5; the D segment call TRBD1 is taken from the table without a DNA check. TRBV1 is recorded as a pseudogene. The CDR3 is 16 amino acids. CDR3 residues: CTSSPHSGTFKETQYF. CDR3 bases: TGCACCAGCAGCCCCCACTCGGGGACATTCAAAGAGACCCAGTACTTC.

This clone showed up just once. This chain joins TRBV6-5 and TRBJ2-1; 15 bases fit TRBD2. The CDR3 is 15 residues long. The trim removed 2 bases at V and 13 bases at J, leaving 6 bases unmatched. Looked up from germline, CDR1 is MNHEY and CDR2 is SVGAGI. CDR3 sequence (DNA): TGTGCCAGCAGTTACGGGACTAGCGGGAGGACAGGTCAGTTCTTC. Translated: CASSYGTSGRTGQFF.

The rearrangement links TRBV6-4 to TRBJ2-1; 7 bases are shared with TRBD2. V gave up 6 bases and J gave up 0 bases; unmatched junction bases: 14. Germline V lookup: CDR1 MRHNA, CDR2 SNTAGT. The CDR3 sequence is 18 residues long. The chain's CDR3 is CASSRDYRGKSSYNEQFF. Here the CDR3 DNA reads TGTGCCAGCAGCCGGGACTATCGGGGGAAAAGCTCCTACAATGAGCAGTTCTTC.

In its sample, this clone was seen once. Other DNA sequences in the sample encode the same CDR3. This chain uses TRBV5-1 with TRBJ1-2; D call uncertain. Germline CDR1 is SGHRS and CDR2 is YFSETQ. The CDR3 has 13 amino acids. V was cut by 0 bases and J by 4 bases, with 7 bases left in between. The CDR3 sequence: CASSLGQVYGYTF. CDR3 in DNA: TGCGCCAGCAGCTTGGGGCAGGTCTATGGCTACACCTTC.

In regard to this clone: Other DNA variants within this sample encode the same CDR3. This chain joins TRBV19 and TRBJ2-7; D is unclear. The CDR3 runs to 14 residues. The germline V gene has CDR1 LNHDA and CDR2 SQIVND (reference sequence). V was trimmed by 3 bases and J by 1 base, leaving 10 bases between them. The DNA for the CDR3 is TGTGCCAGTAGTATGAGTCTGGGATCCTACGAGCAGTACTTC. It specifies CASSMSLGSYEQYF.

The rearrangement joins TRBV2 to TRBJ2-5; no reliable D call. V was pared by 3 bases and J by 4 bases, with 12 bases between. Germline CDR1 SNHLY, CDR2 FYNNEI. The CDR3 covers 14 residues. The CDR3 reads CASSDRAPRETQYF. CDR3 in DNA: TGTGCCAGCAGTGATCGGGCCCCCCGAGAGACCCAGTACTTC.

The chain recombines TRBV9 with TRBJ2-1; 7 bases agree with TRBD1. Germline V gene data show CDR1 as SGDLS and CDR2 as YYNGEE. The CDR3 contains 15 residues. The trim removed 3 bases at V and 3 bases at J, leaving 6 bases unmatched. The CDR3: CASSARTGDYNEQFF. CDR3 DNA sequence: TGTGCCAGCAGCGCCAGGACAGGCGACTACAATGAGCAGTTCTTC.

The J gene is TRBJ1-4, the V gene TRBV28; D not certain. The germline V gene has CDR1 MDHEN and CDR2 SYDVKM. Trimming left V 7 bases short and J 4 bases short, with 13 bases between. The CDR3 extends over 14 amino acids. The CDR3 DNA is TGTGCCAGCACCGCCGGGCCGTTTAATGAAAAACTGTTTTTT. Residues: CASTAGPFNEKLFF.